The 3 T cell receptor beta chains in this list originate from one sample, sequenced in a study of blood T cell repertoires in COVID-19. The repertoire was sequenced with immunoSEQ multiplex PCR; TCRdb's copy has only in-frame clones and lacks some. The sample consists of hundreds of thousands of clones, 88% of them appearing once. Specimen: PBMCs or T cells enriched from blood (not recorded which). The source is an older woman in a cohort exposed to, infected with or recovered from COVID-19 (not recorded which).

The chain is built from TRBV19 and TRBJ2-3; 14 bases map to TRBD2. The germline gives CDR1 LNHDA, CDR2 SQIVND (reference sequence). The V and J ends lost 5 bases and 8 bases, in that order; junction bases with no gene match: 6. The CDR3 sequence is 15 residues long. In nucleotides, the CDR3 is TGTGCCAGTAGTCCCGGGACTAGCGGGAGCGGTACGCAGTATTTT. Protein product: CASSPGTSGSGTQYF.

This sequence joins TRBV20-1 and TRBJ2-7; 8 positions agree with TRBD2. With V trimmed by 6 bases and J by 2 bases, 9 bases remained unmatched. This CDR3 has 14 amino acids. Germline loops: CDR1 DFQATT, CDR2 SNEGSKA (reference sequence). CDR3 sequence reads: CSASSGKAPYEQYF. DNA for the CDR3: TGCAGTGCCAGTAGCGGGAAGGCCCCCTACGAGCAGTACTTC.

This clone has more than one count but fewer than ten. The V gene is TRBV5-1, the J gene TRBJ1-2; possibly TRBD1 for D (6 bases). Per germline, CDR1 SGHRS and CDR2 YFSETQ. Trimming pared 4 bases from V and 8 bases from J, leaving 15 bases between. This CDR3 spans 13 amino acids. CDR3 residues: CASSPDSREGYTF. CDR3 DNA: TGCGCCAGCAGCCCGGACAGTAGGGAAGGCTACACCTTC.